The 13 T cell receptor beta chains listed next were all sequenced from one sample in a study of early T cells in non-severe SARS-CoV-2 infection. Each CDR3 protein is one row after TCRdb ran MiXCR on the 5' RACE reads. The sample records 70,000 to 90,000 distinct CDR3 sequences, 15% being singletons. The specimen was whole blood. The receptors here all came from an adult who was a healthcare worker with PCR-confirmed SARS-CoV-2 infection or an uninfected control (not recorded which).

This clonotype was observed a handful of times. The J gene is TRBJ2-6, the V gene TRBV7-9; perhaps TRBD1 as D (6 bases). Per the germline V gene, CDR1 is SEHNR and CDR2 is FQNEAQ (reference sequence). The CDR3 spans 17 residues. V was cut by 8 bases and J by 1 base, with 18 bases left in between. The CDR3 region is CASGVSGQKSGANVLTF. The CDR3 region has the DNA TGTGCCAGCGGGGTTTCGGGACAAAAGTCTGGGGCCAACGTCCTGACTTTC.

This clonotype has only a few counts. J is TRBJ2-2 and V is TRBV4-2; 7 bases align to TRBD2. V shed 0 bases, J shed 5 bases, and the junction held 3 bases outside the gene matches. Looked up from germline, CDR1 is LGHNA and CDR2 is YNFKEQ. The CDR3 length is 15 residues. The chain's CDR3 is CASSQEREWTGELFF. The CDR3 DNA reads TGTGCCAGCAGCCAAGAGCGGGAGTGGACCGGGGAGCTGTTTTTT.

The V and J genes are TRBV11-2 and TRBJ2-2; D unclear. The V and J ends lost 0 bases and 6 bases respectively, with 2 bases between them. The CDR3 extends over 12 amino acids. Per germline, CDR1 SGHAT and CDR2 FQNNGV. The CDR3 coding sequence is TGTGCCAGCAGCTTAGAGGCCGGGGAGCTGTTTTTT. This gives the protein CASSLEAGELFF.

The chain is built from TRBV6-5 and TRBJ2-3; 10 positions agree with TRBD2. This CDR3 is built from 18 residues. Germline assignment: CDR1 MNHEY and CDR2 SVGAGI. V shed 0 bases and J 4 bases; nucleotides not matched to a gene: 10. For the CDR3, the DNA is TGTGCCAGCAGTTACTCGTTCCCCCTAGCGGGAGATTCAGATACGCAGTATTTT. It encodes CASSYSFPLAGDSDTQYF.

In this sample, this clonotype is medium-sized. The rearrangement joins TRBV7-8 to TRBJ2-1; either TRBD1 or TRBD2 may fit D (5 bases each). V lost 2 bases to trimming and J lost 3 bases, with 23 bases between them. The CDR3 has 19 amino acids. The germline V gene has CDR1 SGHVS and CDR2 FQNEAQ. The CDR3 region is CASSLRVWGSLSLYNEQFF. CDR3 nucleotides: TGTGCCAGCAGCTTAAGGGTGTGGGGGTCACTATCACTCTACAATGAGCAGTTCTTC.

This clonotype has at least ten counts. The genes are TRBV6-5 and TRBJ2-5, with 7 bases fitting TRBD1. Trimming cost V 2 bases and J 6 bases; bases outside gene matches: 6. The germline CDR1 and CDR2 sequences are MNHEY and SVGAGI. The CDR3 is 14 residues long. The CDR3 sequence is CASSYNTGVKTQYF. The CDR3 nucleotides read TGTGCCAGCAGTTACAACACAGGGGTTAAGACCCAGTACTTC.

This clonotype was recorded a few times. The chain employs TRBV5-4 and TRBJ2-1, with D possibly TRBD1 on 5 matching bases. Germline-derived CDR1 and CDR2 are SGHNT and YYREEE (reference sequence). The CDR3 extends over 13 amino acids. The V end lost 0 bases, the J end lost 8 bases, and 9 bases lay between the germline ends. The CDR3 region has the DNA TGTGCCAGCAGCTTGGATAGGGGCGATGAGCAGTTCTTC. Protein sequence: CASSLDRGDEQFF.

In its sample, this clonotype was seen many times. V and J are TRBV6-5 and TRBJ1-1; no clear D gene. CDR3 length equals 16 residues. CDR1 and CDR2 (germline): MNHEY, SVGAGI. V lost 6 bases to trimming and J lost 7 bases, with 24 bases between them. The CDR3 nucleotides are TGTGCCAGCAGACCCGAAATCCACCCTCTCGCTCGTGAAGCTTTCTTT. As protein: CASRPEIHPLAREAFF.

The chain uses TRBV6-5 and TRBJ2-7, with D possibly being TRBD2 (6 bases). CDR1 and CDR2 (germline): MNHEY, SVGAGI. V was trimmed by 6 bases and J by 0 bases, leaving 12 bases between them. The CDR3 sequence is 14 residues long. Here the CDR3 DNA reads TGTGCCAGCAGGCGGGGCAGGATCTCCTACGAGCAGTACTTC. This encodes CASRRGRISYEQYF.

This clonotype was seen only a few times. The chain recombines TRBV4-3 with TRBJ1-6; TRBD1 aligns across 7 bases. This CDR3 is built from 15 residues. After removal of 8 bases from V and 7 bases from J, the junction contained 11 bases not matched to a gene. Germline CDR1 is LGHNA and CDR2 is YSLEER. This CDR3 reads CASAILRDSNSPLHF. The CDR3 coding sequence is TGCGCCAGCGCCATTCTCCGGGACAGCAATTCACCCCTCCACTTT.

The table lists this clonotype with a few counts. CDR3 protein: CSAREPGTEGSSPLHF. The CDR3, as DNA: TGCAGTGCTAGAGAGCCGGGGACCGAGGGGAGTTCACCCCTCCACTTT. The chain is built from TRBV20-1 and TRBJ1-6, with TRBD1 as a possible D gene (5 bases). CDR3 size: 16 residues. Germline CDR1 and CDR2: DFQATT and SNEGSKA (reference sequence). Trimming stripped 0 bases from V and 9 bases from J, with 18 bases between.

This clonotype was detected only a few times. The gene calls are TRBV7-2 and TRBJ2-7, with 8 bases lining up with TRBD2. CDR3 size: 15 residues. In germline, CDR1 is SGHTA, CDR2 FQGNSA. V lost 5 bases, J lost 3 bases, and 9 bases stayed unmatched. The CDR3 sequence: CASSQPSGTSYEQYF. The CDR3 DNA reads as TGTGCCAGCAGCCAACCCTCCGGGACTAGCTACGAGCAGTACTTC.

The genes are TRBV2 and TRBJ2-1; possible D gene TRBD2, 5 bases. The germline gives CDR1 SNHLY, CDR2 FYNNEI. V was clipped by 4 bases and J by 7 bases, with 14 bases between them. This CDR3 contains 14 residues. CDR3 protein: CASSGRTRGNEQFF. The CDR3 bases are TGTGCCAGCAGTGGTCGTACTAGAGGGAATGAGCAGTTCTTC.